These 20 T cell receptor beta chains were sequenced from one sample in a study of early T cells in non-severe SARS-CoV-2 infection. TCRdb itself ran the 5' RACE reads through MiXCR, one entry per CDR3 protein. Of tens of thousands of distinct CDR3 sequences listed, about 11% were seen once; the top ten hold 6.5%. The sequenced sample was whole blood. The source is an adult who was a healthcare worker with PCR-confirmed SARS-CoV-2 infection or an uninfected control (not recorded which).

This clonotype was detected a few times. This sequence joins TRBV7-2 and TRBJ2-7, with 10 bases lining up with TRBD2. The CDR3 consists of 14 residues. The V and J ends lost 4 bases and 2 bases, in that order; junction bases with no gene match: 2. Germline CDR1 and CDR2: SGHTA and FQGNSA. For the CDR3, the DNA is TGTGCCAGCAGCTGGACTAGCGGAACCTACGAGCAGTACTTC. Its protein product is CASSWTSGTYEQYF.

This chain uses TRBV6-1 with TRBJ1-1; no clear D. With 0 bases removed from V and 3 bases from J, the gap between germline ends came to 11 bases. The CDR3 runs to 15 residues. Germline V lookup: CDR1 MNHNS, CDR2 SASEGT. DNA for the CDR3: TGTGCCAGCAGTGAAGCACCCAGGACCCACACTGAAGCTTTCTTT. It specifies CASSEAPRTHTEAFF.

This clonotype was observed at least ten times. The chain employs TRBV20-1 and TRBJ2-7; perhaps D is TRBD1 or TRBD2 (5 bases each). Germline CDR1 and CDR2: DFQATT and SNEGSKA (reference sequence). Trimming took 5 bases from V and 6 from J, leaving 14 bases between them. There are 12 residues in the CDR3. The CDR3 DNA reads as TGCAGTGCTCTGGGACGGGACGTCGAGCAGTACTTC. It translates to CSALGRDVEQYF.

This clonotype is medium-sized (0.01 to 0.1%) in the sample. This CDR3 reads CASSLDRTGGRDTGELFF. CDR3 DNA: TGTGCCAGCAGTTTGGATAGGACAGGGGGCAGGGACACCGGGGAGCTGTTTTTT. The chain has TRBV27 and TRBJ2-2; 11 positions match TRBD1. The CDR3 consists of 18 residues. Germline V gives CDR1 MNHEY, CDR2 SMNVEV (reference sequence). V was pared by 3 bases and J by 3 bases, with 9 bases of the junction left unmatched.

The chain is built from TRBV7-6 and TRBJ2-3; 13 nucleotides agree with TRBD2. The CDR3 contains 17 residues. The junction had 9 bases not matched to a gene; V was cut back by 6 bases and J by 3 bases. Per germline, CDR1 SGHVS and CDR2 FNYEAQ. In DNA, the CDR3 is TGTGCCAGCAGTTCGGGACTAGCGGGACTTCGGACAGATACGCAGTATTTT. As protein: CASSSGLAGLRTDTQYF.

The chain links TRBV6-6 to TRBJ2-7; tentative D call: TRBD2 (6 bases). The germline CDR1 and CDR2 sequences are MNHNY and SVGAGI (reference sequence). The CDR3 is 14 residues long. V was shortened by 5 bases and J by 3 bases, with 14 bases between the two germline ends. The DNA for the CDR3 is TGTGCCAGCAGTGATTACGGGAGTTTCTACGAGCAGTACTTC. It specifies CASSDYGSFYEQYF.

This clonotype was seen many times. The gene calls are TRBV12-3 or TRBV12-4 and TRBJ1-4, with unresolved D. The V end lost 7 bases, the J end lost 4 bases, and 13 bases lay between the germline ends. The length of the CDR3 is 14 residues. This CDR3 reads CASMLRPNNEKLFF. The CDR3 nucleotides are TGTGCCAGCATGTTAAGGCCGAATAATGAAAAACTGTTTTTT.

This clonotype has at least ten counts. The V call is TRBV20-1, the J call TRBJ2-1; TRBD2 agrees at 10 bases. V shed 3 bases and J 9 bases; nucleotides not matched to a gene: 14. In germline, CDR1 is DFQATT, CDR2 SNEGSKA (reference sequence). The CDR3 is 16 residues long. CDR3 bases: TGCAGTGCTAGTCGCAAAGGGGGACTAGCGCAGATTGAGCAGTTCTTC. Encoded protein: CSASRKGGLAQIEQFF.

This chain uses TRBV7-9 with TRBJ1-5; possible D gene TRBD1, 6 bases. This CDR3 is 16 amino acids long. Germline lookup yields CDR1 SEHNR and CDR2 FQNEAQ (reference sequence). V was pared by 1 base and J by 9 bases, with 19 bases between. The CDR3 loop reads CASSLEGGHRDLPQHF. CDR3 nucleotides: TGTGCCAGCAGCTTAGAGGGGGGACATAGAGATCTGCCCCAGCATTTT.

In regard to this clonotype: The junction departs from the called germline gene at one end, perhaps through a read error. The genes are TRBV13 and TRBJ2-7; 9 nucleotides match TRBD1. CDR3 length: 17 residues. Germline CDR1 and CDR2: PRHDT and FYEKMQ (reference sequence). The CDR3 protein is CVSSLGTRTGATLEQYF. The CDR3 DNA is TGTGTCAGCAGCTTAGGCACCCGGACAGGGGCTACCCTGGAGCAGTACTTC.

The chain couples TRBV29-1 to TRBJ1-1, with D unresolved. Germline assignment: CDR1 SQVTM and CDR2 ANQGSEA. The CDR3 is 13 residues long. V lost 4 bases and J 1 base, leaving 10 bases between the germline ends. The CDR3 DNA is TGCAGCGTTGGGTGGAAGCAGAACACTGAAGCTTTCTTT. Its translation is CSVGWKQNTEAFF.

The chain recombines TRBV6-1 with TRBJ2-7; TRBD1 might be the D (5 bases). The CDR3 is 12 amino acids. Deletions cut 11 bases from V and 2 bases from J, with 13 bases between. The germline V gene encodes CDR1 MNHNS and CDR2 SASEGT. CDR3 sequence: CAGSDNAYEQYF. CDR3 coding DNA: TGTGCCGGGTCGGACAATGCCTACGAGCAGTACTTC.

The chain employs TRBV20-1 and TRBJ2-3; 7 bases agree with TRBD1. Germline CDR1 DFQATT, CDR2 SNEGSKA (reference sequence). V trimming: 6 bases; J trimming: 2 bases; junction bases outside the gene matches: 2. The CDR3 is 12 amino acids. DNA for the CDR3: TGCAGTGCCAGGGGGTACACAGATACGCAGTATTTT. Its protein is CSARGYTDTQYF.

This clonotype was recorded many times. The chain carries TRBV6-5 and TRBJ2-3, with 7 bases matching TRBD1. Germline V gives CDR1 MNHEY, CDR2 SVGAGI. The CDR3 loop spans 16 amino acids. The junction had 9 bases not matched to a gene; V was cut back by 2 bases and J by 4 bases. CDR3 protein: CASSYKTGSSSDTQYF. The CDR3 DNA reads TGTGCCAGCAGTTACAAGACAGGGTCTAGTTCAGATACGCAGTATTTT.

This clonotype was picked up many times. This rearrangement joins TRBV7-9 to TRBJ2-7; D uncertain. This CDR3 has 13 residues. From germline, CDR1 is SEHNR and CDR2 FQNEAQ (reference sequence). Trimming pared 1 base from V and 1 base from J, leaving 5 bases between. CDR3 protein: CASSLGRSYEQYF. Written as DNA, the CDR3 is TGTGCCAGCAGCTTAGGACGGTCCTACGAGCAGTACTTC.

This clonotype was seen ten or more times. The chain uses TRBV12-3 or TRBV12-4 and TRBJ2-2; 10 bases are a match to TRBD2. This CDR3 comprises 16 residues. CDR3 nucleotide sequence: TGTGCATATACGAGCGGGAGGGCCAAGAGCACCGGGGAGCTGTTTTTT. It yields the protein CAYTSGRAKSTGELFF.

This clonotype was counted ten times or more. V usage is TRBV3-1 and J usage is TRBJ2-7; TRBD2 aligns across 7 bases. The CDR3 sequence is 13 residues long. The germline V gene has CDR1 LGHDT and CDR2 YNNKEL (reference sequence). Germline trimming cut 1 base from V and 5 bases from J; bases unmatched to any gene: 2. Here the CDR3 DNA reads TGTGCCAGCAGCCAAGGGACTAGGGACGAGCAGTACTTC. Translating gives CASSQGTRDEQYF.

The sample holds a few counts of this clonotype. J is TRBJ2-1 and V is TRBV20-1, with D unclear. This CDR3 is 12 amino acids long. The V gene's germline CDR1 is DFQATT and CDR2 SNEGSKA (reference sequence). Trimming cost V 3 bases and J 3 bases, with 6 bases left between them. CDR3 nucleotides: TGCAGTGCTAGCGGCAACTACAATGAGCAGTTCTTC. It is translated as CSASGNYNEQFF.

A few counts support this clonotype. The V gene is TRBV4-2, the J gene TRBJ2-7, with 9 bases lining up with TRBD2. From germline, CDR1 is LGHNA and CDR2 YNFKEQ. V gave up 1 base and J gave up 6 bases; unmatched junction bases: 4. This CDR3 has 14 residues. As DNA, the CDR3 is TGTGCCAGCAGCCAAGGGGGACTAGCCGGCGAGCAGTACTTC. This translates into CASSQGGLAGEQYF.

This clonotype came up many times. CDR3 sequence (DNA): TGTGCCAGCAGCCCAGACCGGGGAACCTACGAGCAGTACTTC. Its translation is CASSPDRGTYEQYF. The gene calls are TRBV7-2 and TRBJ2-7, with D perhaps TRBD2 (5 bases). Germline V gene lookup returns CDR1 SGHTA and CDR2 FQGNSA. V shed 5 bases and J shed 2 bases, with 13 bases lying between them. The CDR3 is made up of 14 amino acids.